Each of the 10 T cell receptor beta chains below was sequenced from the same sample in a study of a mutant IDH1 vaccine in newly diagnosed glioma. The sample's time point: week 23, last vaccination. Every vaccination contained 300 ug of the mutant IDH1 20-mer peptide and was paired with topical imiquimod. Produced via immunoSEQ multiplex PCR; TCRdb's table is partial and in-frame only. This sample has about 41,000 clones, with about 78% found just once. These receptors have no known antigen. The sequencing here drew on PBMCs, taken from a glioma patient whose treatment included an IDH1 peptide vaccine. The receptors were gathered from a woman between 40 and 55 years old with glioma. Some clones in this sample may be carry-over from other donors' samples.

CDR3 bases: TGCAGCGTTAGGACTGAGGCCTACGAGCAGTACTTC. Its protein is CSVRTEAYEQYF. The V and J genes are TRBV29-1 and TRBJ2-7; D perhaps matches TRBD2 (5 bases). The CDR3 has 12 amino acids. Germline V gives CDR1 SQVTM, CDR2 ANQGSEA. V gave up 5 bases and J gave up 2 bases, with 10 bases separating them.

The J gene is TRBJ2-7, the V gene TRBV11-2; TRBD2 might be the D (5 bases). The CDR3 is 12 residues long. Germline V lookup: CDR1 SGHAT, CDR2 FQNNGV. With 5 bases removed from V and 7 bases from J, the gap between germline ends came to 12 bases. The CDR3 spells CASSRTRGEQYF. The CDR3 coding sequence is TGTGCCAGCAGCCGAACCCGCGGGGAGCAGTACTTC.

The chain recombines TRBV19 with TRBJ1-5; no definite D call. Germline CDR1 is LNHDA and CDR2 is SQIVND (reference sequence). V gave up 3 bases and J gave up 4 bases, with 10 bases separating them. This CDR3 comprises 14 residues. DNA for the CDR3: TGTGCCAGTAGTATTGTGGCGGAAAATCAGCCCCAGCATTTT. As protein: CASSIVAENQPQHF.

This clone was seen more than once but under ten times. The CDR3 region has the DNA TGTGCCAGCAGCTACAAGGACTTCACAGATACGCAGTATTTT. Residues: CASSYKDFTDTQYF. The V gene is TRBV7-2, the J gene TRBJ2-3, with D possibly matching TRBD2 (5 bases). Germline loops: CDR1 SGHTA, CDR2 FQGNSA. The CDR3 totals 14 residues. V gave up 4 bases and J gave up 2 bases, with 10 bases separating them. Full variable domain (rest looked up from reference TRBV7-2 and TRBJ2-3): GAGVSQSPSNKVTEKGKDVELRCDPISGHTALYWYRQSLGQGLEFLIYFQGNSAPDKSGLPSDRFSAERTGGSVSTLTIQRTQQEDSAVYLCASSYKDFTDTQYFGPGTRLTVL.

V gene TRBV12-5 combines with J gene TRBJ2-1, with 8 bases lining up with TRBD1. The CDR3 sequence is 15 residues long. Germline loops: CDR1 LGHNT, CDR2 FRNRAP. Trimming removed 5 bases from V and 9 bases from J; junction bases left unmatched: 12. The DNA for the CDR3 is TGTGCTAGTGGTCGGACCGGGACAGGCGAAGCTGAGCAGTTCTTC. Translation: CASGRTGTGEAEQFF.

The genes are TRBV6-1 and TRBJ1-2, with a possible D match to TRBD1 (5 bases). The length of the CDR3 is 15 residues. CDR1 is MNHNS and CDR2 is SASEGT in the germline V gene. The V end lost 10 bases, the J end lost 5 bases, and 23 bases lay between the germline ends. In nucleotides, the CDR3 is TGTGCCACGGGACCCTCTGTCAAGGCGCCTTATGGCTACACCTTC. This gives the protein CATGPSVKAPYGYTF.

The V call is TRBV7-2, the J call TRBJ2-7, with 8 bases matching TRBD2. Germline V gene data show CDR1 as SGHTA and CDR2 as FQGNSA. Trimming removed 1 base from V and 4 bases from J; junction bases left unmatched: 6. This CDR3 is 15 amino acids long. CDR3 coding DNA: TGTGCCAGCAGCTTAGGGGGTGGCGGGAGGTACGAGCAGTACTTC. This translates into CASSLGGGGRYEQYF.

J is TRBJ1-1 and V is TRBV28; a weak D match, TRBD1 (5 bases). Germline loops: CDR1 MDHEN, CDR2 SYDVKM. This CDR3 region has 12 residues. V lost 8 bases, J lost 3 bases, and 10 bases lay in between. CDR3 loop: CASSGPYTEAFF. The CDR3 coding sequence is TGTGCCAGCTCAGGGCCCTACACTGAAGCTTTCTTT.

The V gene is TRBV5-1, the J gene TRBJ2-5, with TRBD1 matching 11 bases. The CDR3 runs 15 residues. V gave up 4 bases and J gave up 5 bases; unmatched junction bases: 7. Germline CDR1 is SGHRS and CDR2 is YFSETQ. CDR3 coding DNA: TGCGCCAGCAGCACGGGGACAGGGGGGATTGAGACCCAGTACTTC. This sequence encodes CASSTGTGGIETQYF.

This clone showed up just once. J is TRBJ1-2 and V is TRBV4-3, with TRBD1 identical over 9 bases. V was clipped by 4 bases and J by 7 bases; unmatched bases: 13. CDR1 and CDR2 from the germline V gene are LGHNA and YSLEER. The CDR3 has 16 amino acids. The CDR3 loop reads CASSLTGTGGMGGYTF. The CDR3 bases are TGCGCCAGCAGCCTTACAGGAACAGGGGGCATGGGTGGCTACACCTTC.